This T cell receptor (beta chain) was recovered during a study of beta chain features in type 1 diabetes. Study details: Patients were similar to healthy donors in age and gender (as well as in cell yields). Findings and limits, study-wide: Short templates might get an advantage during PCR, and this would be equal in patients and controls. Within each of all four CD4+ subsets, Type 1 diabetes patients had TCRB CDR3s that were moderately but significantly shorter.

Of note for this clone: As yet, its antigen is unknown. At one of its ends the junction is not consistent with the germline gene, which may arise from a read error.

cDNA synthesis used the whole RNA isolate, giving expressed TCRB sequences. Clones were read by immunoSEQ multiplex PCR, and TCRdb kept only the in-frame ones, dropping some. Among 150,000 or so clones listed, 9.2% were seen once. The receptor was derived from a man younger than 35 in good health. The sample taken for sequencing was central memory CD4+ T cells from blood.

The CDR3 reads CASSEDRGTSNQPQHF. CDR3 nucleotide sequence: TGCGCCAGCAGCGAAGACAGGGGGACAAGCAATCAGCCCCAGCATTTT. The chain joins TRBV4-3 to TRBJ1-5, with TRBD1 identical over 9 bases. There are 16 residues in the CDR3. Germline values: CDR1 LGHNA, CDR2 YSLEER.